A single sample gave rise to the 24 T cell receptor beta chains below, sequenced in a study of T cell responses to AZD1222 COVID-19 vaccine. Sequenced by immunoSEQ multiplex PCR; TCRdb stores in-frame clones only, minus some. The top ten hold 1.5% to 2% of the sample, which has 180,000 or so clones, 85% to 90% seen once. Sequenced material: peripheral blood, taken on day 0 of AZD1222 vaccination. The receptors originated from an adult in good health.

The chain links TRBV14 to TRBJ1-2, with TRBD1 identical over 9 bases. In germline, CDR1 is SGHDN, CDR2 FVKESK. CDR3 length equals 16 residues. V gave up 0 bases and J gave up 8 bases; unmatched junction bases: 10. CDR3 coding DNA: TGTGCCAGCAGCCAAGATCTCTTTACAGGGGGCAACGGCTACACCTTC. Translation gives CASSQDLFTGGNGYTF.

The J gene is TRBJ2-4, the V gene TRBV5-6, with 8 positions matching TRBD1. The V gene's germline CDR1 is SGHDT and CDR2 YYEEEE. The J segment lost 0 bases and the V segment lost 7 bases, leaving 6 bases of the junction unmatched. CDR3 length: 15 amino acids. CDR3 coding DNA: TGTGCCAGCGAGGGGACAGGAGGAGCCAAAAACATTCAGTACTTC. Its translation is CASEGTGGAKNIQYF.

This chain connects TRBV3-1 (or the pseudogene TRBV3-2) to TRBJ2-1, with TRBD1 identical over 7 bases. CDR3 size: 22 residues. The germline CDR1 and CDR2 sequences are LGHDT and YNNKEL (reference sequence). V gave up 3 bases and J gave up 6 bases; unmatched junction bases: 29. The CDR3 nucleotides read TGTGCCAGCAGCCACGAGCACCAAACCGGGGACAGATCAGGCCCTGGGGTCAATGAGCAGTTCTTC. Translating gives CASSHEHQTGDRSGPGVNEQFF.

J is TRBJ1-1 and V is TRBV15; 9 bases line up with TRBD1. Germline V gene lookup returns CDR1 LNHNV and CDR2 YYDKDF (reference sequence). The CDR3 sequence is 13 residues long. The V gene end was trimmed by 5 bases and the J gene end by 8 bases; junction bases not matched to a gene: 6. CDR3 protein: CATSAQQGAEAFF. CDR3 in DNA: TGTGCCACCAGCGCGCAACAGGGGGCCGAAGCTTTCTTT.

This clone has a single count. The chain employs TRBV7-2 and TRBJ1-2; no reliable D call. From germline, CDR1 is SGHTA and CDR2 FQGNSA. V was cut by 4 bases and J by 4 bases, with 13 bases left in between. This CDR3 contains 14 residues. CDR3: CASSSRSNSYGYTF. In DNA, the CDR3 is TGTGCCAGCAGCTCCCGGTCAAACAGCTATGGCTACACCTTC.

The chain links TRBV29-1 to TRBJ1-1, with D hard to call. CDR3 length: 11 residues. Germline CDR1 SQVTM, CDR2 ANQGSEA. Between the trimmed V and J ends, which lost 7 bases and 0 bases, there was a span of 6 bases. The CDR3 region is CSARLNTEAFF. The CDR3 nucleotides are TGCAGCGCCCGACTGAACACTGAAGCTTTCTTT.

The genes are TRBV4-1 and TRBJ1-3; no reliable D call. The CDR3 totals 16 residues. Germline CDR1 reads MGHRA; CDR2 reads YSYEKL. Trimming cost V 4 bases and J 4 bases, with 17 bases left between them. CDR3 sequence: CASSREEALWGNTIYF. CDR3 nucleotide sequence: TGCGCCAGCAGCCGGGAGGAGGCCTTGTGGGGAAACACCATATATTTT.

This rearrangement joins TRBV7-2 to TRBJ2-7; 12 bases fit TRBD2. CDR1 and CDR2 from the germline V gene are SGHTA and FQGNSA. This CDR3 comprises 17 residues. The junction had 16 bases not matched to a gene; V was cut back by 8 bases and J by 5 bases. CDR3 sequence (DNA): TGTGCCAGCCCCTTTCTTACTAGCGGGGGGAGGGGCAACGAGCAGTACTTC. This codes for CASPFLTSGGRGNEQYF.

This chain links TRBV28 with TRBJ2-3; no reliable D call. CDR3 length: 12 amino acids. Deletions cut 3 bases from V and 9 bases from J, with 10 bases between. The germline CDR1 and CDR2 sequences are MDHEN and SYDVKM. This CDR3 reads CASSFQAGTQYF. The DNA for the CDR3 is TGTGCCAGCAGTTTCCAAGCTGGGACGCAGTATTTT.

The V call is TRBV29-1, the J call TRBJ2-1; 7 nucleotides match TRBD1. V lost 4 bases and J lost 6; bases outside the gene matches: 9. Germline CDR1 is SQVTM and CDR2 is ANQGSEA. This CDR3 spans 14 amino acids. CDR3 coding DNA: TGCAGCGTTGTGGGGTCGACAGGGCCCAATGAGCAGTTCTTC. This codes for CSVVGSTGPNEQFF.

This chain joins TRBV18 and TRBJ2-7; no firm D call. V was trimmed by 2 bases and J by 1 base, leaving 9 bases between them. The CDR3 runs to 14 residues. The V gene's germline CDR1 is KGHSH and CDR2 LQKENI. The CDR3 region has the DNA TGTGCCAGCTCACCAAGGCAAACATCCTACGAGCAGTACTTC. The encoded protein is CASSPRQTSYEQYF.

In DNA, the CDR3 is TGTGCCAGCCGGGTCGGAGCAACTAATGAAAAACTGTTTTTT. Translating it yields CASRVGATNEKLFF. The rearrangement links TRBV2 to TRBJ1-4; D not certain. The CDR3 sequence is 14 residues long. V lost 8 bases and J lost 0, with 10 bases in between. Germline CDR1 SNHLY, CDR2 FYNNEI.

The chain has TRBV4-3 and TRBJ2-1, with 7 bases matching TRBD2. Germline trimming cut 0 bases from V and 0 bases from J; bases unmatched to any gene: 11. CDR3 length equals 19 residues. Germline V gene sequence: CDR1 LGHNA, CDR2 YSLEER. DNA of the CDR3: TGCGCCAGCAGCCAAGATGGGGCGGGAGAGTGGGCCTCCTACAATGAGCAGTTCTTC. Amino acid sequence: CASSQDGAGEWASYNEQFF.

J is TRBJ1-5 and V is TRBV4-2; D is undetermined. Germline assignment: CDR1 LGHNA and CDR2 YNFKEQ. With 0 bases removed from V and 5 bases from J, the gap between germline ends came to 5 bases. The CDR3 is made up of 13 amino acids. CDR3 sequence: CASSQDQDQPQHF. As DNA, the CDR3 is TGTGCCAGCAGCCAAGATCAGGATCAGCCCCAGCATTTT.

The V and J genes are TRBV6-5 and TRBJ1-1, with a tentative D call TRBD1 (5 bases). The CDR3 is 13 amino acids. Germline CDR1 is MNHEY and CDR2 is SVGAGI. V was clipped by 5 bases and J by 7 bases, with 14 bases between them. CDR3 DNA: TGTGCCAGCAGTAGAGAGGGGATGGGTGAAGCTTTCTTT. Encoded protein: CASSREGMGEAFF.

The V gene is TRBV6-6, the J gene TRBJ1-1; maybe TRBD1 (6 bases). This CDR3 has 14 residues. Between the trimmed V and J ends, which lost 5 bases and 2 bases, there was a span of 12 bases. From germline, CDR1 is MNHNY and CDR2 SVGAGI (reference sequence). The CDR3 region has the DNA TGTGCCAGCAGTCAGGGACACCTAAACACTGAAGCTTTCTTT. Translated, it gives CASSQGHLNTEAFF.

A few counts support this clone. This chain joins TRBV6-5 and TRBJ1-2; D perhaps matches TRBD1 (5 bases). The V end was cut by 0 bases, the J end by 2 bases, with 10 bases between. The CDR3 totals 15 residues. The germline gives CDR1 MNHEY, CDR2 SVGAGI. CDR3 loop: CASSYSGGNNYGYTF. The CDR3 coding sequence is TGTGCCAGCAGTTACTCGGGGGGAAACAACTATGGCTACACCTTC.

This chain connects TRBV5-1 to TRBJ2-5, with D perhaps assigned TRBD1 or TRBD2 (5 bases each). CDR3 length equals 14 residues. Trimming removed 0 bases from V and 2 bases from J, with 8 bases in between. Germline V CDR1 and CDR2: SGHRS, YFSETQ. The CDR3 DNA reads as TGCGCCAGCAGCTTGGCCGGGGCTCAAGAGACCCAGTACTTC. It codes for CASSLAGAQETQYF.

About this clone itself: The sample contains more than one DNA sequence encoding this CDR3. The V gene is TRBV6-4, the J gene TRBJ1-5; D is undetermined. CDR3 length: 14 residues. The ends were cut back, 2 bases at V and 0 bases at J, with 5 bases in the middle. Germline V gives CDR1 MRHNA, CDR2 SNTAGT. CDR3 coding DNA: TGTGCCAGCAGTGACGAGTATAGCAATCAGCCCCAGCATTTT. This sequence encodes CASSDEYSNQPQHF.

This chain uses TRBV28 with TRBJ1-6; no clear D. V lost 8 bases to trimming and J lost 7 bases, with 15 bases between them. Germline CDR1 is MDHEN and CDR2 is SYDVKM. This CDR3 has 14 residues. This CDR3 reads CASGPGFRNSPLHF. DNA for the CDR3: TGTGCCAGCGGCCCGGGGTTTAGGAATTCACCCCTCCACTTT.

In its sample, this clone was seen once. V usage is TRBV4-1 and J usage is TRBJ2-7; no definite D call. CDR1 and CDR2 (germline): MGHRA, YSYEKL. There are 13 residues in the CDR3. V lost 4 bases, J lost 4 bases, and 11 bases lay in between. CDR3: CASSPQLGYEQYF. CDR3 bases: TGCGCCAGCAGCCCCCAACTGGGGTACGAGCAGTACTTC.

The chain joins TRBV25-1 to TRBJ2-1, with TRBD2 matching over 10 bases. V trimming: 2 bases; J trimming: 8 bases; junction bases outside the gene matches: 15. The CDR3 sequence is 18 residues long. The V gene's germline CDR1 is MGHDK and CDR2 SYGVNS. The CDR3 protein is CASSEVVQLAGAGDEQFF. In nucleotides, the CDR3 is TGTGCCAGCAGTGAAGTAGTCCAGCTAGCGGGAGCCGGCGATGAGCAGTTCTTC.

The chain is built from TRBV9 and TRBJ2-5, with unresolved D. The CDR3 extends over 11 amino acids. Germline loops: CDR1 SGDLS, CDR2 YYNGEE. Trimming left V 0 bases short and J 5 bases short, with 2 bases between. CDR3 DNA sequence: TGTGCCAGCAGCGTAGACGAGACCCAGTACTTC. It specifies CASSVDETQYF.

The chain employs TRBV9 and TRBJ2-7, with TRBD1 as a possible D gene (5 bases). The CDR3 length is 14 residues. The germline CDR1 and CDR2 sequences are SGDLS and YYNGEE. V was pared by 4 bases and J by 1 base, with 12 bases between. This CDR3 is CASSPIPGSYEQYF. CDR3 nucleotides: TGTGCCAGCAGCCCCATCCCAGGGTCCTACGAGCAGTACTTC.